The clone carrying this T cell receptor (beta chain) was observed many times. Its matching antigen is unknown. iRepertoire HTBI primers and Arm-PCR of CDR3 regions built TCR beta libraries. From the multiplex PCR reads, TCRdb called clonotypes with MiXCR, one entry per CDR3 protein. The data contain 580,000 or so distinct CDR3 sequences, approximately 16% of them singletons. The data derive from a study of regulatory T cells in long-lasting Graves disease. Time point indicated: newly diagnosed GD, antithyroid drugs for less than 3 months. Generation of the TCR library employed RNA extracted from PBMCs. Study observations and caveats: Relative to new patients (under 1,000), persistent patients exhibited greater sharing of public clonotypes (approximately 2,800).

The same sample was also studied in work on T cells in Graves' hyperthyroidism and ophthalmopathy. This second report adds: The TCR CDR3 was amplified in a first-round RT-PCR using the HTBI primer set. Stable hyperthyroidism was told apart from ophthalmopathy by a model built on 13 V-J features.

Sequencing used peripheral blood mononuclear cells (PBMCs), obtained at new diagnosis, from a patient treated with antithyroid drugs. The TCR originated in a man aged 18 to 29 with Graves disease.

The CDR3: CASTNGQGADTQYF. CDR3 bases: TGTGCCAGCACCAATGGACAGGGGGCTGATACGCAGTATTTT. The chain links TRBV28 to TRBJ2-3; 11 bases map to TRBD1. The V segment lost 7 bases and the J segment 6 bases; nucleotides outside the gene matches: 6. The V gene's germline CDR1 is MDHEN and CDR2 SYDVKM. The CDR3 runs 14 residues. The full variable domain, with the rest looked up from reference TRBV28 and TRBJ2-3, is DVKVTQSSRYLVKRTGEKVFLECVQDMDHENMFWYRQDPGLGLRLIYFSYDVKMKEKGDIPEGYSVSREKKERFSLILESASTNQTSMYLCASTNGQGADTQYFGPGTRLTVL.